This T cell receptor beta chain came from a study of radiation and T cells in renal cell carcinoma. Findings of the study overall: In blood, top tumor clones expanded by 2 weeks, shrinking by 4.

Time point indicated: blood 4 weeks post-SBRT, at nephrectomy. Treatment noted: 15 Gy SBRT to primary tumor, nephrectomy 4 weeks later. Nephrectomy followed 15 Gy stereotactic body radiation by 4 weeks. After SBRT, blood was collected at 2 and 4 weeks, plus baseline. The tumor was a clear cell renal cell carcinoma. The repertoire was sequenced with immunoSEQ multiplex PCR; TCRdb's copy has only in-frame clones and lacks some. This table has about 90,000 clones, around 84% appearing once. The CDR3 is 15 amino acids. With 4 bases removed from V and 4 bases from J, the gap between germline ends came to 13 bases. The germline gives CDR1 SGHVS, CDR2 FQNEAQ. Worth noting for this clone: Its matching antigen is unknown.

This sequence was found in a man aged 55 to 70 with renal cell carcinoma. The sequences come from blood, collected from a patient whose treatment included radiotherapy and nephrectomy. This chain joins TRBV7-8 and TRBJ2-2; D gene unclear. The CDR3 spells CASSSGPRSTGELFF. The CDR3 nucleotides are TGTGCCAGCAGCTCCGGGCCTCGGAGCACCGGGGAGCTGTTTTTT.